Shown below are 6 T cell receptor beta chains from a single sample sequenced in a study of T cells in Graves' hyperthyroidism and ophthalmopathy. Amplified regions were TCR beta CDR3 sequences from RNA transcripts. HTBI primers were the set used in a first-round RT-PCR of the TCR CDR3. TCRdb recomputed calls from the multiplex PCR reads with MiXCR, one row per CDR3 protein. Of some 510,000 distinct CDR3 sequences in the sample, around 20% were seen once. The specimen sequenced was blood. All receptors derive from a man younger than 35 with Graves' hyperthyroidism.

In this sample, this clonotype turned up many times. The chain uses TRBV11-2 and TRBJ2-5, with D hard to call. Per the germline V gene, CDR1 is SGHAT and CDR2 is FQNNGV. The CDR3 totals 11 residues. V was trimmed by 1 base and J by 6 bases, leaving 3 bases between them. Written as DNA, the CDR3 is TGTGCCAGCAGCTTAGTACAGACCCAGTACTTC. Residues: CASSLVQTQYF.

The genes are TRBV6-5 and TRBJ1-1, with D hard to call. V was trimmed by 2 bases and J by 11 bases, leaving 18 bases between them. CDR3 length: 14 residues. Germline V gene sequence: CDR1 MNHEY, CDR2 SVGAGI. The chain's CDR3 is CASSYGRDGGPAFF. Here the CDR3 DNA reads TGTGCCAGCAGTTACGGGAGAGATGGCGGGCCGGCTTTCTTT.

This clonotype was seen many times. This chain connects TRBV12-3 or TRBV12-4 to TRBJ1-2; no clear D. Trimming pared 6 bases from V and 2 bases from J, leaving 13 bases between. CDR3 length equals 14 residues. The CDR3 region is CASSTSRSNYGYTF. The CDR3 coding sequence is TGTGCCAGCAGCACCTCGAGAAGCAACTATGGCTACACCTTC.

This clonotype was seen at least ten times. This sequence joins TRBV20-1 and TRBJ1-5, with D unresolved. V lost 7 bases and J 2 bases, leaving 15 bases between the germline ends. The CDR3 sequence is 14 residues long. CDR1 and CDR2 from the germline V gene are DFQATT and SNEGSKA (reference sequence). DNA of the CDR3: TGCAGTGTAATCCCGGAGAAAGGCAATCAGCCCCAGCATTTT. Protein sequence: CSVIPEKGNQPQHF.

The chain is built from TRBV12-3 or TRBV12-4 and TRBJ2-2; D remains unclear. The CDR3 extends over 14 amino acids. Trimming stripped 4 bases from V and 3 bases from J, with 9 bases between. CDR3 residues: CASSSSSYTGELFF. Written as DNA, the CDR3 is TGTGCCAGCAGTTCTTCCAGCTACACCGGGGAGCTGTTTTTT.

V usage is TRBV2 and J usage is TRBJ2-2, with 11 nucleotides matching TRBD2. CDR3 size: 14 residues. The V gene end was trimmed by 7 bases and the J gene end by 5 bases; junction bases not matched to a gene: 3. Germline V lookup: CDR1 SNHLY, CDR2 FYNNEI. Here the CDR3 DNA reads TGTGCCAGCACTGCTAGCGGGAGGACCGGGGAGCTGTTTTTT. Translation: CASTASGRTGELFF.